The 21 T cell receptor beta chains below all came from one sample that was sequenced in a study of blood T cell repertoires in COVID-19 (dated by TCRdb to 2020 to 2022). Library generation was performed with the immunoSEQ multiplex PCR assay. TCRdb re-hosts the immuneACCESS table, in-frame sequences only. Its copies lack some clones; in the studies checked, an unresolved V gene accounts for under half of them, and the cause for the rest is not known. The sample yields some 320,000 clones; around 92% were counted once. The top ten constitute 2.5% to 3% of the sample. Sequencing input: PBMCs or T cells enriched from blood (not recorded which). These receptors all stem from a woman aged 45 to 65 who had been exposed to COVID-19.

The chain carries TRBV29-1 and TRBJ2-1, with D hard to call. The CDR3 loop spans 10 amino acids. Trimming removed 4 bases at V and 8 bases at J, with 6 bases between. The germline V gene has CDR1 SQVTM and CDR2 ANQGSEA. The CDR3 DNA reads as TGCAGCGTTGGTTCCTATGAGCAGTTCTTC. Its protein product is CSVGSYEQFF.

This clone was detected only once. This chain joins TRBV19 and TRBJ2-5, with TRBD2 matching 7 bases. The V gene end was trimmed by 5 bases and the J gene end by 5 bases; junction bases not matched to a gene: 11. This CDR3 is built from 15 residues. Germline V gene data show CDR1 as LNHDA and CDR2 as SQIVND (reference sequence). CDR3 bases: TGTGCCAGTAGTCCTCACTTAAATAGCGGGGAGACCCAGTACTTC. This sequence encodes CASSPHLNSGETQYF.

The V and J genes are TRBV18 and TRBJ1-1, with 9 nucleotides matching TRBD1. This CDR3 is built from 16 residues. The V gene end was trimmed by 0 bases and the J gene end by 4 bases; junction bases not matched to a gene: 6. Germline CDR1 is KGHSH and CDR2 is LQKENI. This CDR3 is CASSPPMGQGPTEAFF. DNA of the CDR3: TGTGCCAGCTCACCACCAATGGGACAGGGACCCACTGAAGCTTTCTTT. Combining the CDR3 with reference TRBV18 and TRBJ1-1 gives the whole variable domain NAGVMQNPRHLVRRRGQEARLRCSPMKGHSHVYWYRQLPEEGLKFMVYLQKENIIDESGMPKERFSAEFPKEGPSILRIQQVVRGDSAAYFCASSPPMGQGPTEAFFGQGTRLTVV.

The chain is built from TRBV5-5 and TRBJ2-3; weak D call: TRBD1 (5 bases). The germline V gene has CDR1 SGHKS and CDR2 YYEKEE (reference sequence). The CDR3 length is 16 residues. Deletions cut 7 bases from V and 2 bases from J, with 20 bases between. The CDR3 here is CASSGGGFRDTDTQYF. The CDR3 DNA is TGTGCCAGCTCCGGCGGCGGATTCAGGGACACAGATACGCAGTATTTT.

The rearrangement links TRBV19 to TRBJ2-2; 8 nucleotides align to TRBD2. The CDR3 runs 16 residues. In germline, CDR1 is LNHDA, CDR2 SQIVND (reference sequence). V lost 6 bases, J lost 5 bases, and 11 bases stayed unmatched. CDR3 in amino acids: CASSPGTGGNTGELFF. In nucleotides, the CDR3 is TGTGCCAGTAGCCCCGGTACGGGGGGGAATACCGGGGAGCTGTTTTTT.

The chain is built from TRBV6-4 and TRBJ2-2, with TRBD1 identical over 10 bases. CDR1 and CDR2 (germline): MRHNA, SNTAGT. Trimming took 2 bases from V and 4 from J; bases not matched to a gene: 4. This CDR3 spans 16 amino acids. DNA for the CDR3: TGTGCCAGCAGTGACCGACAGGGGGCAGGCACCGGGGAGCTGTTTTTT. As protein: CASSDRQGAGTGELFF.

The chain carries TRBV11-2 and TRBJ2-7, with TRBD1 identical over 8 bases. From germline, CDR1 is SGHAT and CDR2 FQNNGV. Trimming removed 1 base from V and 4 bases from J; junction bases left unmatched: 9. The CDR3 covers 16 residues. The CDR3 reads CASSLGAGTGEYEQYF. CDR3 DNA: TGTGCCAGCAGCTTAGGGGCGGGGACAGGCGAATACGAGCAGTACTTC.

In nucleotides, the CDR3 is TGTGCCAGCAGCCAATCCTCCGCGGGTTGGCTCGAGACCCAGTACTTC. Its translation: CASSQSSAGWLETQYF. This chain connects TRBV3-1 (or the pseudogene TRBV3-2) to TRBJ2-5, with D perhaps TRBD2 (5 bases). The CDR3 runs to 16 residues. From germline, CDR1 is LGHDT and CDR2 YNNKEL (reference sequence). V lost 2 bases, J lost 5 bases, and 18 bases lay in between.

This clone was detected once. The rearrangement links TRBV4-1 to TRBJ2-1; TRBD1 matches at 11 bases. There are 19 residues in the CDR3. V lost 1 base to trimming and J lost 8 bases; unmatched junction nucleotides: 16. CDR1 and CDR2 from the germline V gene are MGHRA and YSYEKL. Here the CDR3 DNA reads TGCGCCAGCAGCCAAGTGTGGCCGTGGCGGGACAGGGGGAGCGATGAGCAGTTCTTC. Translation: CASSQVWPWRDRGSDEQFF.

The chain links TRBV2 to TRBJ2-2, with 8 positions matching TRBD1. The V gene end was trimmed by 4 bases and the J gene end by 6 bases; junction bases not matched to a gene: 16. The CDR3 covers 18 residues. Germline CDR1 reads SNHLY; CDR2 reads FYNNEI. CDR3 protein: CASSAIRAGGASAGELFF. For the CDR3, the DNA is TGTGCCAGCAGTGCGATTAGGGCAGGGGGCGCGTCCGCCGGGGAGCTGTTTTTT.

A single count supports this clone. The chain has TRBV3-1 (or the pseudogene TRBV3-2) and TRBJ1-2, with 10 bases lining up with TRBD1. Germline V CDR1 and CDR2: LGHDT, YNNKEL (reference sequence). V dropped 4 bases and J dropped 3; count of bases not matched to a gene: 2. CDR3 length equals 14 residues. The CDR3: CASSPDRGYYGYTF. In DNA form, the CDR3 reads TGTGCCAGCAGCCCGGACAGGGGGTACTATGGCTACACCTTC.

The J gene is TRBJ2-7, the V gene TRBV3-1 (or the pseudogene TRBV3-2); D ambiguous. The ends were cut back, 0 bases at V and 6 bases at J, with 9 bases in the middle. This CDR3 has 13 amino acids. The germline CDR1 and CDR2 sequences are LGHDT and YNNKEL (reference sequence). The CDR3 DNA sequence: TGTGCCAGCAGCCAAGACGTTCCGAGCGAGCAGTACTTC. It specifies CASSQDVPSEQYF.

This chain uses TRBV2 with TRBJ1-1; D is possibly TRBD1 (5 bases). Per the germline V gene, CDR1 is SNHLY and CDR2 is FYNNEI. Trimming left V 3 bases short and J 9 bases short, with 5 bases between. The CDR3 extends over 10 amino acids. CDR3 nucleotide sequence: TGTGCCAGCAGTGAGGGGCAAGCTTTCTTT. This translates into CASSEGQAFF. Using reference TRBV2 and TRBJ1-1 for the parts outside the CDR3, the full variable domain is EPEVTQTPSHQVTQMGQEVILRCVPISNHLYFYWYRQILGQKVEFLVSFYNNEISEKSEIFDDQFSVERPDGSNFTLKIRSTKLEDSAMYFCASSEGQAFFGQGTRLTVV.

J is TRBJ2-3 and V is TRBV18; D gene ambiguous. V was trimmed by 5 bases and J by 1 base, leaving 7 bases between them. CDR1 and CDR2 from the germline V gene are KGHSH and LQKENI. The CDR3 spans 13 residues. In DNA, the CDR3 is TGTGCCAGCTCATGGGCCCGCACAGATACGCAGTATTTT. Its protein product is CASSWARTDTQYF. The complete variable domain, with remaining parts taken from reference TRBV18 and TRBJ2-3, reads NAGVMQNPRHLVRRRGQEARLRCSPMKGHSHVYWYRQLPEEGLKFMVYLQKENIIDESGMPKERFSAEFPKEGPSILRIQQVVRGDSAAYFCASSWARTDTQYFGPGTRLTVL.

Points on this clone: A much larger clone lies one base from this, so it may be a read error. The chain employs TRBV7-9 and TRBJ1-6; no clear D. This CDR3 comprises 14 residues. V was clipped by 5 bases and J by 0 bases, with 5 bases between them. Germline lookup yields CDR1 SEHNR and CDR2 FQNEAQ (reference sequence). CDR3 nucleotide sequence: TGTGCCAGCAGCGTCAGCTCCTATAATTCACCCCTCCACTTT. It codes for CASSVSSYNSPLHF.

The chain has TRBV19 and TRBJ2-2, with 15 bases lining up with TRBD2. Germline values: CDR1 LNHDA, CDR2 SQIVND (reference sequence). This CDR3 is built from 19 residues. Trimming took 7 bases from V and 0 from J; bases not matched to a gene: 9. Here the CDR3 DNA reads TGTGCCAGTAACGTGCCGGGACTAGCGGGGGGAACGAACACCGGGGAGCTGTTTTTT. Protein product: CASNVPGLAGGTNTGELFF.

This clone was observed once. The V gene is TRBV10-3, the J gene TRBJ1-1; 9 bases are shared with TRBD1. CDR3 length: 13 residues. The ends lost 6 bases at V and 7 bases at J; junction bases unmatched: 6. Per germline, CDR1 ENHRY and CDR2 SYGVKD. The CDR3 region has the DNA TGTGCCATCAGGACGGGACAGGGTGGTGAAGCTTTCTTT. It is translated as CAIRTGQGGEAFF.

This clone appeared once. The chain combines TRBV7-9 with TRBJ2-1; 9 bases are shared with TRBD1. This CDR3 has 16 residues. V lost 4 bases and J lost 7; bases outside the gene matches: 11. Germline V lookup: CDR1 SEHNR, CDR2 FQNEAQ (reference sequence). CDR3 DNA sequence: TGTGCCAGCAGCTCGTACGGACAGGGGTACGGAAATGAGCAGTTCTTC. This codes for CASSSYGQGYGNEQFF.

The chain employs TRBV5-4 and TRBJ1-3; D gene unclear. The CDR3 extends over 16 amino acids. Germline-derived CDR1 and CDR2 are SGHNT and YYREEE (reference sequence). V was pared by 4 bases and J by 0 bases, with 14 bases between. CDR3 coding DNA: TGTGCCAGCAGCGTTCGTTACAGCCTCTCTGGAAACACCATATATTTT. Protein: CASSVRYSLSGNTIYF.

This rearrangement joins TRBV19 to TRBJ1-3; 8 positions agree with TRBD1. Per germline, CDR1 LNHDA and CDR2 SQIVND (reference sequence). This CDR3 is 18 amino acids long. V lost 3 bases, J lost 0 bases, and 10 bases stayed unmatched. The CDR3 reads CASSMGTGEWASGNTIYF. CDR3 DNA sequence: TGTGCCAGTAGTATGGGGACAGGCGAATGGGCCTCTGGAAACACCATATATTTT.

V and J are TRBV19 and TRBJ1-5; D is ambiguous. Trimming took off 3 bases at V and 11 bases at J, with 20 bases between the two ends. Per germline, CDR1 LNHDA and CDR2 SQIVND (reference sequence). The CDR3 consists of 15 residues. The CDR3 sequence: CASSIRVLPESAQHF. CDR3 bases: TGTGCCAGTAGTATCCGGGTCCTCCCAGAATCAGCCCAGCATTTT. Full variable domain (remainder filled in from reference TRBV19 and TRBJ1-5): DGGITQSPKYLFRKEGQNVTLSCEQNLNHDAMYWYRQDPGQGLRLIYYSQIVNDFQKGDIAEGYSVSREKKESFPLTVTSAQKNPTAFYLCASSIRVLPESAQHFGDGTRLSIL.